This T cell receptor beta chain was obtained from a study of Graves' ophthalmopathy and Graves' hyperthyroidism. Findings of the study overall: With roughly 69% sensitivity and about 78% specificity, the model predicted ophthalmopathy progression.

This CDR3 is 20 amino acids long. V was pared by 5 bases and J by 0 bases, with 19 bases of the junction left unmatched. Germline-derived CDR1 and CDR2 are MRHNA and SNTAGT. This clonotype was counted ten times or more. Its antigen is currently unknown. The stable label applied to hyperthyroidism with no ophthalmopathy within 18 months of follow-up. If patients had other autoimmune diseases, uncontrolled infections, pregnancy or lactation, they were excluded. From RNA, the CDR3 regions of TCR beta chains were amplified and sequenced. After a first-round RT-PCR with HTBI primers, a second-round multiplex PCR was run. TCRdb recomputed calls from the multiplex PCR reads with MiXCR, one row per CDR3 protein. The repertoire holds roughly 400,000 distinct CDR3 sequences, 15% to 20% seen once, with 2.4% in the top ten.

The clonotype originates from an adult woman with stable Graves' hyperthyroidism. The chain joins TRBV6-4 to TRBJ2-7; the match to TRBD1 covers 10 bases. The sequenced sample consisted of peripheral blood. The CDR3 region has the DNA TGTGCCAGCAGTCCGAACGCCATTGACAGGGGGCGAATCAACTCCTACGAGCAGTACTTC. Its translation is CASSPNAIDRGRINSYEQYF.